The clone carrying this T cell receptor (beta chain) has a count of ten or more. Antigen specificity is unknown. This sample was taken from a study of T-cell reconstitution after alpha-beta-depleted transplantation in children. Overall study findings and caveats: Several patients had high TCRbeta diversity at day 60; it came from surviving recipient T cells and thymic progenitors. The origin of alpha-beta T cells about two months after transplant was reportedly several hundred expanded graft clones.

TCRbeta library preparation incorporated unique molecular identifiers. TCRdb re-called the PCR reads with MiXCR, one entry per CDR3 protein. Found here are about a million distinct CDR3 sequences, about 26% of them singletons; the top ten hold about 28%. The CDR3 is made up of 15 amino acids. Germline values: CDR1 SGHTA, CDR2 FQGNSA. V lost 3 bases to trimming and J lost 4 bases; unmatched junction nucleotides: 3. The source was PBMCs, mostly from graft donor cells, collected 360 days after TCRalphabeta/CD19-depleted stem cell transplant. V and J are TRBV7-2 and TRBJ2-3; 11 positions agree with TRBD2. The sequence was collected from a boy under two years old who had a stem cell transplant for SCID, so the T cells may come from the graft donor. CDR3 in DNA: TGTGCCAGCAGCTTGCTAGCGGGGGGCCCAGATACGCAGTATTTT. Its translation: CASSLLAGGPDTQYF. Full variable domain (missing parts from reference TRBV7-2 and TRBJ2-3): GAGVSQSPSNKVTEKGKDVELRCDPISGHTALYWYRQSLGQGLEFLIYFQGNSAPDKSGLPSDRFSAERTGGSVSTLTIQRTQQEDSAVYLCASSLLAGGPDTQYFGPGTRLTVL.